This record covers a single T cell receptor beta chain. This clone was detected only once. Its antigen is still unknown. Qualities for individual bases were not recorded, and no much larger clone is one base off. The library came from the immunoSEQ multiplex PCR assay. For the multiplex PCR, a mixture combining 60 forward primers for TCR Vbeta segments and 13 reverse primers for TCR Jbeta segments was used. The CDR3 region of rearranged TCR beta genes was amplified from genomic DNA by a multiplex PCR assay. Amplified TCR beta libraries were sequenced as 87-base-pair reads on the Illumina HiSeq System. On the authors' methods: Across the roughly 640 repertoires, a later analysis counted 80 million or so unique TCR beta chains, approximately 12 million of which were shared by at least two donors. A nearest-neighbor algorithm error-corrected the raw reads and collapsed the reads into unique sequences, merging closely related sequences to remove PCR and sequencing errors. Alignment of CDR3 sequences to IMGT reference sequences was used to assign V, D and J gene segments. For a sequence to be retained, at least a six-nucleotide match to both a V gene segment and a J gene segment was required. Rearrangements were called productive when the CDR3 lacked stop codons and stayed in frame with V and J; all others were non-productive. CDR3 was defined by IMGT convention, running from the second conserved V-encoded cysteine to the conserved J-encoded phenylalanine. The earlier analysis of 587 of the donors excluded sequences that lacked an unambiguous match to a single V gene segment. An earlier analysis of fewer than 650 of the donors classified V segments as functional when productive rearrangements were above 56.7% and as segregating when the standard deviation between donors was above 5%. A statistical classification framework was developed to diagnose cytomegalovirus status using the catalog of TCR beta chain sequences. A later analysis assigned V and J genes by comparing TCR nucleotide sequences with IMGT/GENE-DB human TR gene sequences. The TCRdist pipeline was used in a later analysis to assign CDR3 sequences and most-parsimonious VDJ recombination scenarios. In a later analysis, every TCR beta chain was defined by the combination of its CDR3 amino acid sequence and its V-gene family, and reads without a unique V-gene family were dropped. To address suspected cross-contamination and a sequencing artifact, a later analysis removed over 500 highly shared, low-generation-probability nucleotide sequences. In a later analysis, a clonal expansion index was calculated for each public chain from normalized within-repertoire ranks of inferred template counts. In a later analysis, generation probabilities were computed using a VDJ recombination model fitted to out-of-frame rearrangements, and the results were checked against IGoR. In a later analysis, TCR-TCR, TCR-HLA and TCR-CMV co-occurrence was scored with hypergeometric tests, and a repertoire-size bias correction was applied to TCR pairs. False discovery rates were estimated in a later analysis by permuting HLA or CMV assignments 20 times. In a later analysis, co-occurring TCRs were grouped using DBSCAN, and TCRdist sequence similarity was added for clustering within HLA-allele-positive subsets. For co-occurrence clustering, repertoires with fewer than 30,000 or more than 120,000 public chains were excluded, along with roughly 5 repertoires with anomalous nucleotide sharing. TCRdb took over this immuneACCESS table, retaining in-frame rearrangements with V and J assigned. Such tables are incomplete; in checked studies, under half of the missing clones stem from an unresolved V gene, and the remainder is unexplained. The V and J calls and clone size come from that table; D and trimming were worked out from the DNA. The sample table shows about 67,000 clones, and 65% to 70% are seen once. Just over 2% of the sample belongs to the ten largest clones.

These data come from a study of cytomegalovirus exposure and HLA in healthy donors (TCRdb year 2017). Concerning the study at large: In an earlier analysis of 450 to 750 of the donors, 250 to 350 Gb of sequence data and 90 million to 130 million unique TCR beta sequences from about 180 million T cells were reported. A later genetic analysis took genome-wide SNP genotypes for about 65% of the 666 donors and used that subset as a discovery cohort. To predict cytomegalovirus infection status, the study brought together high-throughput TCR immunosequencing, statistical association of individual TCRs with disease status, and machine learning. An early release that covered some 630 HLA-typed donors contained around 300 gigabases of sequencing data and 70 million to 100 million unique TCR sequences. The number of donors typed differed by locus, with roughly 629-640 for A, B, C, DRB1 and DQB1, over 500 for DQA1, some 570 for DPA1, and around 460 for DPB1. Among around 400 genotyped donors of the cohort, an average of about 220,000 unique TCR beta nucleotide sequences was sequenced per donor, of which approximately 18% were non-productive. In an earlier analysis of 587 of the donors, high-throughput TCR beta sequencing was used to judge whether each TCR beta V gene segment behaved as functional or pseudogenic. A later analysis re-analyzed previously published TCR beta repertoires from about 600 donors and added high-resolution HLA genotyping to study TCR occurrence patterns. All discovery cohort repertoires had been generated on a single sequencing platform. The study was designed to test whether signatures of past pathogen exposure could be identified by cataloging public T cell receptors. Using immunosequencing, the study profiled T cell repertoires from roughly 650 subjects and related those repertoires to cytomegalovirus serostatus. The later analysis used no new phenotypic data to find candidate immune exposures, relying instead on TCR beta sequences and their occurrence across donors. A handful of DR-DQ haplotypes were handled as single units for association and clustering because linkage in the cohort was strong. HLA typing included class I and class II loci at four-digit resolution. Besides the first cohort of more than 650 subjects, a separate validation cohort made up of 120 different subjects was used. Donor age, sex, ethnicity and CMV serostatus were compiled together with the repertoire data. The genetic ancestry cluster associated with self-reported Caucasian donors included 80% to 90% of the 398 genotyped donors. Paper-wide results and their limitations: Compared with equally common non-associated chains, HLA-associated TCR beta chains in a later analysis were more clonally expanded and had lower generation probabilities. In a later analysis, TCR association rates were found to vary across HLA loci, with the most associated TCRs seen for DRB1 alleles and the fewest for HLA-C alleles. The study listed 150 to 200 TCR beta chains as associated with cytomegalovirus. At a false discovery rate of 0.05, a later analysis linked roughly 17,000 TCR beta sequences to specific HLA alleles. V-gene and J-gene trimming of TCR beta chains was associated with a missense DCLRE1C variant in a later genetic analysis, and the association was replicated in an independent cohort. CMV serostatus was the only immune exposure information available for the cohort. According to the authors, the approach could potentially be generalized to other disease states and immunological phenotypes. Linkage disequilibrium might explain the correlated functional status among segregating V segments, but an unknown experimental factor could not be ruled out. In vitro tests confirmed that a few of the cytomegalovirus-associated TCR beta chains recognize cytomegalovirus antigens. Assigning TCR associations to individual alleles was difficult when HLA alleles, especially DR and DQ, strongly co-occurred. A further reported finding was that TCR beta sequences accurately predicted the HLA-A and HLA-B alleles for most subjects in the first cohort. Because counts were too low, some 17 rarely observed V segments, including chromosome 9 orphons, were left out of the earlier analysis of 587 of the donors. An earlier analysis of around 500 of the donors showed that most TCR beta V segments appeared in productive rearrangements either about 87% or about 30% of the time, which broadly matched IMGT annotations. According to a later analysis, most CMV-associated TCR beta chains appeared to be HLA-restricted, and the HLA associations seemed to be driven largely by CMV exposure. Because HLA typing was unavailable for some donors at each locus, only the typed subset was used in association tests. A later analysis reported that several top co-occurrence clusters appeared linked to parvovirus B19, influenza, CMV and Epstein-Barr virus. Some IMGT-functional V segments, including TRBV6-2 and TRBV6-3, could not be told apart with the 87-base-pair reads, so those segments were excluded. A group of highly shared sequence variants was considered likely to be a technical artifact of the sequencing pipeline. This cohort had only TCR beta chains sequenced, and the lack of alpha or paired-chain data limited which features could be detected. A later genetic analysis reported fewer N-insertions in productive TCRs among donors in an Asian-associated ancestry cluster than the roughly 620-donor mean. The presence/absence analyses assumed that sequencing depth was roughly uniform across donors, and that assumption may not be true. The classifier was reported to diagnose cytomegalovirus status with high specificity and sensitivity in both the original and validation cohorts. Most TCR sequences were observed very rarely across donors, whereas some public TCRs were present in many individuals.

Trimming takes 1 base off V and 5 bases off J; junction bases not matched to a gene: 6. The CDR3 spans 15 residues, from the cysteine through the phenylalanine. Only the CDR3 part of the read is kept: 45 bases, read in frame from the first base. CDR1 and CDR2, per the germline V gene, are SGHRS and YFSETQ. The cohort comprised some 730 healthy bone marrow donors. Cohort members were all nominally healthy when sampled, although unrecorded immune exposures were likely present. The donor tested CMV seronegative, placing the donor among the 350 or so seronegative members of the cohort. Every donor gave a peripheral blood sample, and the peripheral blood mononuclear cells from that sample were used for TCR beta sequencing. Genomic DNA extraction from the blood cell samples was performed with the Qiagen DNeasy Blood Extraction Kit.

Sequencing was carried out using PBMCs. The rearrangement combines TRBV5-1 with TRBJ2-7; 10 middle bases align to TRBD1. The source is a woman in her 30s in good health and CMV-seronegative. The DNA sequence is TGCGCCAGCAGCTTGTGGCCCGGGACAGGGGACGAGCAGTACTTC. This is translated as CASSLWPGTGDEQYF.